Below, one T cell receptor beta chain is given with its context. This sample was included in a study of T cells after yellow fever vaccination. Study overall: Preparation used SMART-Seq v4 Ultra Low Input for the low-cell-number fractions.

One entry per CDR3 protein, called by TCRdb with MiXCR from the 5' RACE reads. The repertoire consists of some 320,000 distinct CDR3 sequences, with roughly 4.3% occurring once and the leading ten covering roughly a fifth. V was pared by 3 bases and J by 4 bases, with 16 bases of the junction left unmatched. Germline loops: CDR1 KGHSH, CDR2 LQKENI. CDR3 size: 18 residues. Sequencing used PBMCs, obtained 15 days after the yellow fever booster vaccination. The V call is TRBV18, the J call TRBJ2-3; 7 nucleotides agree with TRBD1. This TCR derives from a man aged 18 to 29 who received the YFV17D yellow fever vaccine. CDR3 sequence reads: CASSPIPPQGPWADTQYF. The DNA of the CDR3 is TGTGCCAGCTCACCGATTCCCCCACAGGGGCCGTGGGCAGATACGCAGTATTTT.